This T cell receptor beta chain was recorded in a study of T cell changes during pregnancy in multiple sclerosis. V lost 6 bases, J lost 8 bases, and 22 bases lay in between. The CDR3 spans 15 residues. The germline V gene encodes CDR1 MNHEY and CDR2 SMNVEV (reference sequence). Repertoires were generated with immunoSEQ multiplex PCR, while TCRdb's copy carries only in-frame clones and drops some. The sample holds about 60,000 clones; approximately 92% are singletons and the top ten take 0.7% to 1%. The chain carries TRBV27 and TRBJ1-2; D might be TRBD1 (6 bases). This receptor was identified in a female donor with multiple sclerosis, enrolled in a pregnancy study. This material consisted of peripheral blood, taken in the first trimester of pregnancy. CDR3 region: CASSQIVGAPVGYTF. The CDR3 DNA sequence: TGTGCCAGCAGCCAGATTGTGGGGGCGCCTGTGGGCTACACCTTC.